This is a list of T cell receptor beta chains from one sample in a study of cytomegalovirus exposure and HLA in healthy donors. The table came from immunoSEQ multiplex PCR; TCRdb's copy has only in-frame clones and leaves some out. Of 85,000 to 120,000 clones listed, 65% to 80% are singletons. The sequenced sample was PBMCs. The receptors were sampled from a man in his 60s in good health and CMV-seronegative. The CDR3 runs from the conserved cysteine through the conserved F or W. D genes are given only for firm matches. A clone size is listed for some rows: how often the clone was seen (once, few, many), or a class if it is expanded.

V	J	D	size	CDR3	DNA
TRBV4-1	TRBJ1-1	NA	once	CASSQEVGRPTEAFF	TGCGCCAGCAGCCAAGAAGTTGGGAGGCCCACTGAAGCTTTCTTT
TRBV6-4	TRBJ1-6	NA	NA	CASSERTRNSPLHF	TGTGCCAGCAGTGAGAGGACACGGAATTCGCCCCTCCACTTT
TRBV7-9	TRBJ2-5	TRBD2	NA	CASSTASGGQETQYF	TGTGCCAGCAGCACCGCTAGCGGGGGTCAAGAGACCCAGTACTTC
TRBV7-2	TRBJ2-2	TRBD2	NA	CASSPVGTSGGGNTGELFF	TGTGCCAGCAGCCCAGTGGGGACTAGCGGGGGAGGGAACACCGGGGAGCTGTTTTTT
TRBV28	TRBJ2-5	TRBD2	NA	CASSLGLAGVTSQYF	TGTGCCAGCAGTTTAGGGCTAGCGGGGGTTACGTCCCAGTACTTC
TRBV7-2	TRBJ2-1	NA	NA	CASSHQRLVYNEQFF	TGTGCCAGCAGCCATCAGCGACTGGTTTACAATGAGCAGTTCTTC
TRBV7-9	TRBJ1-4	TRBD1	NA	CASSGQGNEKLFF	TGTGCCAGCAGTGGACAGGGCAATGAAAAACTGTTTTTT
TRBV21-1	TRBJ2-2	NA	NA	CASSKGWAGPGWTGMNTGELFF	TGTGCCAGCAGCAAAGGATGGGCGGGGCCGGGCTGGACAGGAATGAACACCGGGGAGCTGTTTTTT
TRBV7-6	TRBJ1-1	NA	NA	CASSVRVNTEAFF	TGTGCCAGCAGCGTCCGGGTGAACACTGAAGCTTTCTTT
TRBV7-2	TRBJ1-3	NA	NA	CASSLAPVATSSGNTIYF	TGTGCCAGCAGCTTAGCGCCTGTGGCCACCAGCTCTGGAAACACCATATATTTT
TRBV30	TRBJ2-7	NA	NA	CAWSVLSLYEQYF	TGTGCCTGGAGTGTATTATCACTGTACGAGCAGTACTTC
TRBV6-5	TRBJ1-1	NA	NA	CASRRSYRTAPEAFF	TGTGCCAGCAGACGTTCCTACAGAACGGCCCCCGAAGCTTTCTTT
TRBV5-1	TRBJ2-5	NA	few	CASSLGLTGQETQYF	TGCGCCAGCAGCTTGGGTTTAACGGGTCAAGAGACCCAGTACTTC
TRBV4-1	TRBJ2-1	TRBD1	NA	CASSHPGGTGGYNEQFF	TGCGCCAGCAGCCACCCCGGGGGGACAGGGGGCTACAATGAGCAGTTCTTC
TRBV21-1	TRBJ2-1	NA	NA	CASIRQTYNEQFF	TGTGCCAGCATTCGACAGACATACAATGAGCAGTTCTTC
TRBV7-6	TRBJ2-3	TRBD2	NA	CASSLAPGLAGGSTDTQYF	TGTGCCAGCAGCTTAGCACCGGGACTAGCGGGGGGGAGCACAGATACGCAGTATTTT
TRBV7-2	TRBJ2-3	NA	NA	CASSEQGTSTDTQYF	TGTGCCAGCAGCGAACAGGGTACTAGCACAGATACGCAGTATTTT
TRBV18	TRBJ1-5	NA	NA	CASSPAGFDQPQHF	TGTGCCAGCTCACCAGCAGGGTTCGATCAGCCCCAGCATTTT
TRBV5-1	TRBJ2-5	TRBD1	NA	CASSVTGGQETQYF	TGCGCCAGCAGCGTTACAGGGGGGCAAGAGACCCAGTACTTC
TRBV11-2	TRBJ2-2	NA	NA	CASSLSYRLTGELFF	TGTGCCAGCAGCTTAAGTTACAGACTAACCGGGGAGCTGTTTTTT
TRBV19	TRBJ1-6	TRBD1	few	CASSIGDSPNSPLHF	TGTGCCAGTAGTATAGGGGACAGCCCTAATTCACCCCTCCACTTT
TRBV5-1	TRBJ1-2	NA	NA	CASSVGHKGDYGYTF	TGCGCCAGCAGCGTAGGACACAAAGGGGACTATGGCTACACCTTC
TRBV27	TRBJ1-5	NA	NA	CASSIRTPHNQPQHF	TGTGCCAGCAGTATACGGACACCACACAATCAGCCCCAGCATTTT
TRBV6-5	TRBJ1-1	NA	NA	CASSGGQSFEAFF	TGTGCCAGCAGTGGAGGACAGAGCTTTGAAGCTTTCTTT
TRBV11-2	TRBJ1-4	NA	NA	CASSLVGGEEKLFF	TGTGCCAGCAGCTTAGTGGGGGGAGAAGAAAAACTGTTTTTT
TRBV7-9	TRBJ2-1	NA	NA	CASSLGRGTPYNEQFF	TGTGCCAGCAGCTTAGGGCGGGGGACACCTTACAATGAGCAGTTCTTC
TRBV10-3	TRBJ1-1	NA	NA	CAISEPDGQNTEAFF	TGTGCCATCAGTGAGCCCGACGGACAGAACACTGAAGCTTTCTTT
TRBV29-1	TRBJ1-1	NA	NA	CSTRRGDSNTEAFF	TGCAGCACGCGGAGGGGAGATTCGAACACTGAAGCTTTCTTT
TRBV27	TRBJ2-1	TRBD2	NA	CASSGLRGGVYNEQFF	TGTGCCAGCAGTGGCTTGCGGGGGGGTGTCTACAATGAGCAGTTCTTC
TRBV7-3	TRBJ1-2	NA	NA	CASSPGTLSGYTF	TGTGCCAGCAGCCCGGGGACTCTCTCTGGCTACACCTTC
TRBV30	TRBJ2-5	NA	once	CAWSNRAKETQYF	TGTGCCTGGAGTAACAGGGCAAAAGAGACCCAGTACTTC
TRBV5-1	TRBJ2-2	TRBD2	NA	CASRREANTGELFF	TGCGCCAGCCGGCGGGAGGCGAACACCGGGGAGCTGTTTTTT
TRBV6-6	TRBJ1-5	NA	NA	CASSYSYSNQPQHF	TGTGCCAGCAGTTACAGCTATAGCAATCAGCCCCAGCATTTT
TRBV5-5	TRBJ1-5	NA	medium-sized	CASSSGLTNQPQHF	TGTGCCAGCAGCTCGGGACTCACGAATCAGCCCCAGCATTTT
TRBV5-1	TRBJ2-7	TRBD2	once	CASSVGGTYEQYF	TGCGCCAGCAGTGTGGGGGGGACCTACGAGCAGTACTTC
TRBV6-5	TRBJ2-3	NA	once	CASSFNSGSTDTQYF	TGTGCCAGCAGTTTTAATAGCGGTAGCACAGATACGCAGTATTTT
TRBV9	TRBJ1-2	NA	NA	CASSVAGNYGYTF	TGTGCCAGCAGCGTAGCGGGGAACTATGGCTACACCTTC
TRBV4-3	TRBJ2-1	TRBD2	NA	CASSQALAGYEQFF	TGCGCCAGCAGCCAAGCGCTAGCGGGTTATGAGCAGTTCTTC
TRBV18	TRBJ1-4	TRBD1	NA	CASSPSPLYKSGTGLEKLFF	TGTGCCAGCTCACCATCCCCACTGTATAAGTCGGGGACAGGTCTTGAAAAACTGTTTTTT
TRBV5-1	TRBJ2-1	NA	NA	CASSFQGEYNEQFF	TGCGCCAGCAGCTTCCAGGGCGAATATAATGAGCAGTTCTTC
TRBV2	TRBJ2-2	NA	NA	CASDGGLGFPGELFF	TGTGCCAGCGACGGGGGATTGGGGTTTCCCGGGGAGCTGTTTTTT
TRBV4-1	TRBJ1-4	NA	NA	CASSHNFDTEEKLFF	TGCGCCAGCAGCCATAACTTTGACACAGAGGAAAAACTGTTTTTT
TRBV5-1	TRBJ2-5	NA	NA	CASRTGGGVGNLGETQYF	TGCGCCAGCAGGACGGGCGGCGGGGTCGGGAATCTCGGAGAGACCCAGTACTTC
TRBV18	TRBJ2-1	TRBD2	NA	CASSPQGRGGLSNEQFF	TGTGCCAGCTCACCACAGGGGCGGGGGGGCCTGTCGAATGAGCAGTTCTTC
TRBV15	TRBJ2-7	TRBD1	NA	CATSGSGTGIAQYF	TGTGCCACCAGCGGTTCCGGGACAGGCATCGCGCAGTACTTC
TRBV29-1	TRBJ1-1	TRBD1	NA	CSVDRGPTEAFF	TGCAGCGTGGACAGGGGACCCACTGAAGCTTTCTTT
TRBV9	TRBJ2-3	TRBD1	NA	CASSVAGTGYTDTQYF	TGTGCCAGCAGCGTCGCCGGGACAGGGTACACAGATACGCAGTATTTT